The entry below describes one TCR beta chain. Its antigen has not been determined. It has no much larger one-base neighbor in the sample; base qualities were not kept. Read against the paper, the sample's time point label means: baseline before first vaccination. Vaccinee samples came from UK trials COV001 and COV002, including a single-blind randomized controlled phase 2/3 trial of AZD1222 (ChAdOx1 nCoV-19) in healthy adults. For TCRbeta chain sequencing, PBMC samples were collected from trial participants at day 0 and at day 28 after the second dose. This specimen comes from a study of T cell responses to AZD1222 COVID-19 vaccine (dated by TCRdb to about 2021). At the level of the whole study: AZD1222 recipients given second doses at about 4 weeks or at about 12 weeks were pooled, since spike-specific TCR depth and breadth were not found to differ between the two schedules. TCR sequencing covered roughly 230 trial participants: 207 given two doses of AZD1222 and 26 given two doses of MenACWY control vaccine. Trial participants were enrolled by age into 18-55, 56-69 and 70-plus year subgroups, with about 150, 27 and 61 TCR-sequenced participants respectively.

The study at large found these results: Most participants were white British and females outnumbered males, and the authors suggested that clonal diversity may have been underestimated. Conclusions about previously exposed vaccinees were limited because only a handful of AZD1222 recipients were SARS-CoV-2 seropositive at baseline. The whole spike protein was spanned by vaccine-associated CD4 TCRs, and dominant responses were seen in regions 160-218 and 743-854. No day 14 peak-response samples were available, so repertoires were characterized only after the peak T cell response. Spike-specific TCR breadth and depth rose significantly after two AZD1222 doses compared with day 0 and with MenACWY recipients. The 56-69-year group was small, and its depth increase did not reach significance, likely because of low power. Reportedly, close to half of the unique spike-specific TCRs recognized epitopes lying outside the regions that are mutated in the B.1.351 and B.1.1.7 variants.

The CDR3 regions of human TCRbeta chains were subjected to immunosequencing. Per the source publication's procedure: TCRs in the repertoires were compared against a reference library of SARS-CoV-2-specific TCRs that had been generated with the MIRA antigen-specificity platform. Breadth was defined as the fraction of unique TCRs that were SARS-CoV-2-associated, and depth was defined as the fraction of total T cells that were SARS-CoV-2-associated. Using the MIRA data, each spike-specific TCR was mapped to the spike region that the TCR reacts to and placed in a CD4 or CD8 class. Log10-transformed breadth and depth values were compared by one-way ANOVA with Sidak's multiple comparisons tests. This immuneACCESS table, as held by TCRdb, lists in-frame sequences with V and J called but not all clones. Of the missing ones, under half trace to an unresolved V gene in checked studies; the others have no known cause. The D gene and trimming were derived from the DNA, and the V and J assignments and clone size from that table. This sample has 150,000 to 200,000 clones in its table, and approximately 90% of those were observed once. Roughly 0.98% of the sample is held by the ten biggest clonotypes.

Based on the germline V gene, the CDR1 and CDR2 sequences are SQVTM and ANQGSEA. From cysteine to phenylalanine, the CDR3 is 13 amino acids long. The entry retains the CDR3 DNA only, 39 bases that are in frame from base 1. V has 3 bases trimmed and J has 4 bases trimmed; junction bases matching no gene number 4. The sequence links TRBV29-1 to TRBJ1-2, with 8 middle bases fitting TRBD1. The clonotype originates from an adult in good health. Sequenced here: peripheral blood, sampled on day 0 of AZD1222 vaccination. The CDR3 is CSVDGTGPYGYTF. The DNA reads TGCAGCGTTGATGGGACAGGCCCCTATGGCTACACCTTC.